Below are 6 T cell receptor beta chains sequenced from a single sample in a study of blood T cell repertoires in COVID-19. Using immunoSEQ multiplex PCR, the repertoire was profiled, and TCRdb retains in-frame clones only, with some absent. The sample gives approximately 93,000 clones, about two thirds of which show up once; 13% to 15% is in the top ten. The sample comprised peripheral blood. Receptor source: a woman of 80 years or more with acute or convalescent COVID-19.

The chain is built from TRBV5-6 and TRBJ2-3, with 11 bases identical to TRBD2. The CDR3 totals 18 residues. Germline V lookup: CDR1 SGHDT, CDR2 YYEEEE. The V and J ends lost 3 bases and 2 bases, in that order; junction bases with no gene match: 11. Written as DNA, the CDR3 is TGTGCCAGCAGCTACGCCGGGACTAGCGGATTCTTCACAGATACGCAGTATTTT. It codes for CASSYAGTSGFFTDTQYF. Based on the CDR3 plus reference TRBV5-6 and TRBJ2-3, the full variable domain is DAGVTQSPTHLIKTRGQQVTLRCSPKSGHDTVSWYQQALGQGPQFIFQYYEEEERQRGNFPDRFSGHQFPNYSSELNVNALLLGDSALYLCASSYAGTSGFFTDTQYFGPGTRLTVL.

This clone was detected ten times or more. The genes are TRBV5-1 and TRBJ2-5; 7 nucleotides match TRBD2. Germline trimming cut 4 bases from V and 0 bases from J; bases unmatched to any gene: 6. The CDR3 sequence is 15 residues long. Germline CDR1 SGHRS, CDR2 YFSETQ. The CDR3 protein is CASSQAGANQETQYF. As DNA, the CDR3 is TGCGCCAGCAGCCAGGCGGGAGCCAACCAAGAGACCCAGTACTTC.

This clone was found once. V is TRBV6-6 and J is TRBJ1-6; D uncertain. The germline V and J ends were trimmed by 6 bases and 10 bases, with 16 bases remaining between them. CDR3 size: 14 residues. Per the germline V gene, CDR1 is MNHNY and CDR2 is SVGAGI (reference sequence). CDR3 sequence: CASSQEGPKSPLHF. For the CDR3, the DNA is TGTGCCAGCAGCCAGGAGGGCCCCAAGTCACCCCTCCACTTT.

The CDR3 protein is CASSPFDRGPTEQYF. CDR3 nucleotides: TGTGCCAGCTCACCATTCGACAGGGGACCTACGGAGCAGTACTTC. The chain uses TRBV18 and TRBJ2-7; 8 nucleotides line up with TRBD1. The CDR3 runs 15 residues. J lost 7 bases, V lost 2 bases, and 10 bases had no gene match. The V gene's germline CDR1 is KGHSH and CDR2 LQKENI.

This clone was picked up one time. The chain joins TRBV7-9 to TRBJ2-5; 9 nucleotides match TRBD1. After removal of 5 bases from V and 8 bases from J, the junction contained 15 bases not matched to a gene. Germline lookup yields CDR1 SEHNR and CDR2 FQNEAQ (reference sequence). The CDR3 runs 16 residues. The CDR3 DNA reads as TGTGCCAGCAGCACAAACCCGGGACAGGGAGTAGACACCCAGTACTTC. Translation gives CASSTNPGQGVDTQYF.

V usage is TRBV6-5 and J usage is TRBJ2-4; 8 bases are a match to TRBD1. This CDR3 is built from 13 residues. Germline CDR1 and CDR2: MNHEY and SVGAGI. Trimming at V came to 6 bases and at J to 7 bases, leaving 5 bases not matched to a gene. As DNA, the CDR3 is TGTGCCAGCAGCCCGGACAGGGCCAACATTCAGTACTTC. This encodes CASSPDRANIQYF.